This is a list of T cell receptor beta chains from one sample in a study of blood T cell repertoires in COVID-19. The repertoire was sequenced with immunoSEQ multiplex PCR; TCRdb's copy has only in-frame clones and lacks some. The sample lists about 63,000 clones, around 85% occurring once. Material for sequencing was peripheral blood. The receptors come from a woman at least 80 years old with acute or convalescent COVID-19. CDR3s include the opening cysteine and the closing phenylalanine or tryptophan. D genes are given only for firm matches. For some rows the clone size is stated as once, few or many, or as a class when expanded; others skip it.

clone size	D gene	V gene	J gene	CDR3 DNA	CDR3 protein
-	-	TRBV18	TRBJ2-5	TGTGCCAGCTCACCATCCTACCAAGAGACCCAGTACTTC	CASSPSYQETQYF
-	-	TRBV6-5	TRBJ2-2	TGTGCCAGCACGGAGGACAGCCTTATGACCGGGGAGCTGTTTTTT	CASTEDSLMTGELFF
once	TRBD1	TRBV19	TRBJ2-7	TGTGCCAGTCCGACAGGGAGAGGGTACGAGCAGTACTTC	CASPTGRGYEQYF
once	TRBD2	TRBV25-1	TRBJ2-5	TGTGCCAGCAGTGAATTGGTACCAGGGAGGGTTGAGACCCAGTACTTC	CASSELVPGRVETQYF
many	TRBD2	TRBV27	TRBJ2-7	TGTGCCAGCAGCCCGGGACTAGCGGTTATATTCTACGAGCAGTACTTC	CASSPGLAVIFYEQYF
-	-	TRBV27	TRBJ1-5	TGTGCCAGCAGTTTATTGGGCCACCAGCCCCAGCATTTT	CASSLLGHQPQHF
-	TRBD2	TRBV7-4	TRBJ2-4	TGTGCCAGCAGCTTAGATAGGCCTAGCGGGAGAAAGCTAGAAAACATTCAGTACTTC	CASSLDRPSGRKLENIQYF
-	-	TRBV19	TRBJ1-5	TGTGCCAGTAGAGTAGGAGGCGGGCGGCAGCAGCCCCAGCATTTT	CASRVGGGRQQPQHF
-	TRBD2	TRBV11-2	TRBJ2-7	TGTGCCAGCAGCCCCTTTTTGGGGACTAGCTCCTACGAGCAGTACTTC	CASSPFLGTSSYEQYF
-	-	TRBV19	TRBJ1-2	TGTGCCAGTAGTGAAGCACAGTATGGCTACACCTTC	CASSEAQYGYTF
once	-	TRBV28	TRBJ1-1	TGTGCCAGCAGTTTGAACAGCTCCTGGGACACTGAAGCTTTCTTT	CASSLNSSWDTEAFF
-	-	TRBV28	TRBJ2-7	TGTGCCAGCAGTCACAGAACAGGGCATCCCACCTACGAGCAGTACTTC	CASSHRTGHPTYEQYF
-	-	TRBV9	TRBJ1-2	TGTGCCAGCAGCGTAGTGGGGGGTGGCTATGGCTACACCTTC	CASSVVGGGYGYTF
-	TRBD1	TRBV6-1	TRBJ1-1	TGTGCCAGCAGTGAAGCCGTGGGACAGGGTCCCATGAACACTGAAGCTTTCTTT	CASSEAVGQGPMNTEAFF
-	TRBD2	TRBV5-1	TRBJ2-1	TGCGCCAGCAGCCAGCCGAAACTAGCGGGAGATCCCTACAATGAGCAGTTCTTC	CASSQPKLAGDPYNEQFF
few	TRBD1	TRBV7-6	TRBJ1-4	TGTGCCAGCAGCTTCAGTACAGGGGTCGGGGATGAAAAACTGTTTTTT	CASSFSTGVGDEKLFF
few	-	TRBV20-1	TRBJ2-1	TGCAGTGCTAAGCCCCTCAATGAGCAGTTCTTC	CSAKPLNEQFF
-	-	TRBV5-1	TRBJ2-6	TGCGCCAGCAGCTTAGAAGAGTTTTACTCTGGGGCCAACGTCCTGACTTTC	CASSLEEFYSGANVLTF
-	-	TRBV19	TRBJ1-6	TGTGCCAGTAGCAGGACACCGAATTCACCCCTCCACTTT	CASSRTPNSPLHF
few	-	TRBV5-5	TRBJ1-4	TGTGCCAGCAGCCCGGGGGTCGGAAACCTTGAAAAACTGTTTTTT	CASSPGVGNLEKLFF
-	TRBD1	TRBV5-8	TRBJ1-1	TGTGCCAGCAGCTTTAGGACAGGAGCTATGAACACTGAAGCTTTCTTT	CASSFRTGAMNTEAFF
-	-	TRBV9	TRBJ2-5	TGTGCCAGCAGCGTAGCCGGGACACCCCAAGAGACCCAGTACTTC	CASSVAGTPQETQYF
-	-	TRBV7-8	TRBJ2-4	TGTGCCAGCAGTTCCGGGACTGCTAGAAACATTCAGTACTTC	CASSSGTARNIQYF
-	-	TRBV7-2	TRBJ2-5	TGTGCCAGCAGCTCCCCCCCCAGGGGTGGGGAGACCCAGTACTTC	CASSSPPRGGETQYF
-	-	TRBV24-1	TRBJ1-2	TGTGCCACCAGTGATTCTGCGGGGAGATATGGCTACACCTTC	CATSDSAGRYGYTF
-	TRBD1	TRBV5-6	TRBJ2-1	TGTGCCAGCAGCGAGGACAGGCCTAATTACAATGAGCAGTTCTTC	CASSEDRPNYNEQFF
-	TRBD2	TRBV28	TRBJ2-1	TGTGCCAGCCTGACCGGGACTAGCGGGAGAGGATCCTACAATGAGCAGTTCTTC	CASLTGTSGRGSYNEQFF
-	-	TRBV6-1	TRBJ2-7	TGTGCCAGCAGTGAAGAGCCCCTTGGAGTCTCCTACGAGCAGTACTTC	CASSEEPLGVSYEQYF
-	-	TRBV7-2	TRBJ2-3	TGTGCCAGCAGCCAGGGTGACACGCAGTATTTT	CASSQGDTQYF
-	-	TRBV29-1	TRBJ2-3	TGCAGCACCTACAGAGGCACAGATACGCAGTATTTT	CSTYRGTDTQYF
once	-	TRBV29-1	TRBJ2-7	TGCAGCGTTGAAAGGAGCCAGGGAGGCGAGCAGTACTTC	CSVERSQGGEQYF
few	-	TRBV2	TRBJ2-7	TGTGCCAGCGCGACAGGATTGCATACTTACGAGCAGTACTTC	CASATGLHTYEQYF
-	TRBD1	TRBV7-2	TRBJ2-4	TGTGCCAGCAGCCATCCGGGACAGGGGTACATTCAGTACTTC	CASSHPGQGYIQYF
-	TRBD1	TRBV9	TRBJ2-5	TGTGCCAGCAGCGGGACAGGGGGCACGCGAGAGACCCAGTACTTC	CASSGTGGTRETQYF
-	-	TRBV19	TRBJ1-3	TGTGCCAGTAGTATCGGTATAAGACTTGGAAACACCATATATTTT	CASSIGIRLGNTIYF
once	TRBD1	TRBV5-1	TRBJ1-2	TGCGCCAGCAGAACGACAGGGTTCGGCTACACCTTC	CASRTTGFGYTF
-	TRBD1	TRBV28	TRBJ1-6	TGTGCCAGCAGTACAGGGGATGGGGTTTCACCCCTCCACTTT	CASSTGDGVSPLHF
-	TRBD1	TRBV6-5	TRBJ1-2	TGTGCCAGCAGTTACAGGGGGGACAGACTGTATGGCTACACCTTC	CASSYRGDRLYGYTF
-	-	TRBV14	TRBJ2-3	TGTGCCAGCAGCCAAGGATCCGGTTTGAGGGCAGATACGCAGTATTTT	CASSQGSGLRADTQYF
-	TRBD1	TRBV28	TRBJ2-6	TGTGCCAGCAGTCCAGGGGGCACGGGGGCCAACGTCCTGACTTTC	CASSPGGTGANVLTF
-	-	TRBV28	TRBJ2-3	TGTGCCAGCAGGTCCCTCTACCCTGGCACAGATACGCAGTATTTT	CASRSLYPGTDTQYF
-	TRBD1	TRBV28	TRBJ1-6	TGTGCCAGCAGTTCCAGGACAGGGGCGAAGTCACCCCTCCACTTT	CASSSRTGAKSPLHF
-	-	TRBV28	TRBJ2-2	TGTGCCAGCAGTTTATTGCCAGGGTTGAAAACCGGGGAGCTGTTTTTT	CASSLLPGLKTGELFF
-	TRBD2	TRBV5-4	TRBJ2-1	TGTGCCAGCAGCCCGGGACTAGATACCACCTACAATGAGCAGTTCTTC	CASSPGLDTTYNEQFF
-	TRBD2	TRBV7-8	TRBJ2-1	TGTGCCAGCAGCTTAGTGAGGACTAGCGGGAGGGCTCCGGACAATGAGCAGTTCTTC	CASSLVRTSGRAPDNEQFF
few	TRBD1	TRBV5-6	TRBJ1-6	TGTGCCAGCAGCTTAGGGGGCCTTGATAATTCACCCCTCCACTTT	CASSLGGLDNSPLHF
-	-	TRBV6-5	TRBJ2-6	TGTGCCAGCAGTTACAGGACAGCTGGGGCCAACGTCCTGACTTTC	CASSYRTAGANVLTF
-	TRBD1	TRBV5-1	TRBJ2-1	TGCGCCAGCAGCCCAGGACAGGGGTGGGATGAGCAGTTCTTC	CASSPGQGWDEQFF
-	-	TRBV6-6	TRBJ1-2	TGTGCCAGCAGTCGCGGGGGTTCCCGAGACTATGGCTACACCTTC	CASSRGGSRDYGYTF
-	TRBD2	TRBV18	TRBJ2-7	TGTGCCAGCTCACCACCGCTAGCGGCAGGCTCCTACGAGCAGTACTTC	CASSPPLAAGSYEQYF
-	-	TRBV19	TRBJ2-5	TGTGCCAGTAGTATAGTCCAGCGGGAGACCCAGTACTTC	CASSIVQRETQYF
-	TRBD1	TRBV5-1	TRBJ2-1	TGCGCCAGCAGCTCCTCCGGGACAGGGTTCAATGAGCAGTTCTTC	CASSSSGTGFNEQFF
few	TRBD1	TRBV2	TRBJ1-5	TGTGCCAGCAGTGCAAGGGACAGGGCTGGCAATCAGCCCCAGCATTTT	CASSARDRAGNQPQHF
-	-	TRBV6-6	TRBJ1-1	TGTGCCAGCAGCCCTGCTGGGCCTGGGGGCGTCACTGAAGCTTTCTTT	CASSPAGPGGVTEAFF